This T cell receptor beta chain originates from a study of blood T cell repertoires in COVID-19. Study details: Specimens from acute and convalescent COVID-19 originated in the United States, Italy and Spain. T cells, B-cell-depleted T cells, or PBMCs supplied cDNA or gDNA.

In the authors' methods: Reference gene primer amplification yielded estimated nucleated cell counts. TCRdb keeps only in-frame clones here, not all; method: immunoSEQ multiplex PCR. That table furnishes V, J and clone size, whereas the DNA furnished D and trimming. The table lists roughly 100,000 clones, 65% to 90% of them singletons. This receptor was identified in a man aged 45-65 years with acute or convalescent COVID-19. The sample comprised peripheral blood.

CDR3 nucleotides: TGTGCCAGCAGCTTAAACAGGGGGGGAGACAATGAGCAGTTCTTC. This codes for CASSLNRGGDNEQFF. The chain recombines TRBV5-8 with TRBJ2-1; perhaps TRBD1 as D (8 bases). Germline CDR1 SGHTS, CDR2 YDEGEE. The CDR3 contains 15 residues. V shed 2 bases and J shed 5 bases, with 14 bases lying between them.